The 2 T cell receptor beta chains given below trace back to one sample, sequenced in a study of blood T cell repertoires in COVID-19. Repertoires were generated with immunoSEQ multiplex PCR, while TCRdb's copy carries only in-frame clones and drops some. Among about 100,000 clones listed, 70% to 90% were seen once. The sample consisted of PBMCs or T cells enriched from blood (not recorded which). The receptors stem from a woman aged 50 to 60 who had recovered from COVID-19.

There are a few counts of this clone. The chain combines TRBV5-1 with TRBJ2-3, with D perhaps matching TRBD2 (6 bases). The CDR3 is made up of 14 amino acids. From germline, CDR1 is SGHRS and CDR2 YFSETQ. With 5 bases removed from V and 10 bases from J, the gap between germline ends came to 20 bases. The CDR3 sequence is CASRPGTREVAQYF. The CDR3 DNA is TGCGCCAGCAGACCGGGCACTAGGGAGGTGGCGCAGTATTTT.

This clone has a single count. V gene TRBV30 combines with J gene TRBJ1-1, with 7 bases identical to TRBD1. Germline V gene lookup returns CDR1 GTSNPN and CDR2 SVGIG (reference sequence). The CDR3 has 14 residues. J was trimmed by 6 bases and V by 1 base; bases with no gene match: 8. This CDR3 reads CAWSGEQGVSEAFF. The CDR3 DNA reads as TGTGCCTGGAGTGGAGAGCAGGGGGTGTCTGAAGCTTTCTTT.